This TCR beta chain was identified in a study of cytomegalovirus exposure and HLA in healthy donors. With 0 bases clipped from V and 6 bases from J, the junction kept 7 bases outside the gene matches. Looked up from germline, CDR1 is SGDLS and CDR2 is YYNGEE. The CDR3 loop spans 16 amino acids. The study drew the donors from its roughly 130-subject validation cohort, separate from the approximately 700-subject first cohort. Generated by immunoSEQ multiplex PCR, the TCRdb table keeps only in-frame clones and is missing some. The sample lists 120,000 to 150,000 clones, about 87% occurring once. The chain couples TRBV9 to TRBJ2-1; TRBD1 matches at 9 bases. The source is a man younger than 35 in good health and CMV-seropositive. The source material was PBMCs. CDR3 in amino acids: CASSVEGQGVPNEQFF. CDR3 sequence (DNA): TGTGCCAGCAGCGTAGAGGGACAGGGTGTTCCCAATGAGCAGTTCTTC.